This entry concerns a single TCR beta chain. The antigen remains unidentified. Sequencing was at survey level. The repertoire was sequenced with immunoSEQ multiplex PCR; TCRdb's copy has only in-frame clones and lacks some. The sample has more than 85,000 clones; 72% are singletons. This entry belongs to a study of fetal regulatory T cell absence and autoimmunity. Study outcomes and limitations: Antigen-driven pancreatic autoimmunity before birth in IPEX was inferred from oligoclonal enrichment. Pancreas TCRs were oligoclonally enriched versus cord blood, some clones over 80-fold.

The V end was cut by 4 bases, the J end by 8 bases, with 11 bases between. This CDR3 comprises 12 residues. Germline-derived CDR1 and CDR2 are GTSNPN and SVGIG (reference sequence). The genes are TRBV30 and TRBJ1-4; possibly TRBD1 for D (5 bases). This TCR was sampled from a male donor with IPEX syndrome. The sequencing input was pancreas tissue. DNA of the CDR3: TGTGCCTGGAATGAGGCAGGGGAAAAACTGTTTTTT. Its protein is CAWNEAGEKLFF.